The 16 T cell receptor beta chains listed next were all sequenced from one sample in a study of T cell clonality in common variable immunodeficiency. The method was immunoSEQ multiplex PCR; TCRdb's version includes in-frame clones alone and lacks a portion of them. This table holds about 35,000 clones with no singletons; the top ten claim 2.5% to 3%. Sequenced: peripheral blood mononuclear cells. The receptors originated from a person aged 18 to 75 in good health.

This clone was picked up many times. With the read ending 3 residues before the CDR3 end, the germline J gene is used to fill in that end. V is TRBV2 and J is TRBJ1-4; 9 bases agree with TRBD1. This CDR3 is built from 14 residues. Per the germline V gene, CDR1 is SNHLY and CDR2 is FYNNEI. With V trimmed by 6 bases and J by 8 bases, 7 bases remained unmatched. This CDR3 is CASRTGTGMEKLFF. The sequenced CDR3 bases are TGTGCCAGCAGGACCGGGACAGGGATGGAAAAA.

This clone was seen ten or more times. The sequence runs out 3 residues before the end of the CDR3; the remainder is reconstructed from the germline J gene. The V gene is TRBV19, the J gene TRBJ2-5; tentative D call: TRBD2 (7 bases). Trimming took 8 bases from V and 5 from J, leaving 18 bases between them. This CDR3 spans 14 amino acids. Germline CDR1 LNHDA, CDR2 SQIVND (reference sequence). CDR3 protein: CASAAAGARETQYF. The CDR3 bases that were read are TGTGCCAGTGCTGCGGCGGGGGCGAGGGAGACC.

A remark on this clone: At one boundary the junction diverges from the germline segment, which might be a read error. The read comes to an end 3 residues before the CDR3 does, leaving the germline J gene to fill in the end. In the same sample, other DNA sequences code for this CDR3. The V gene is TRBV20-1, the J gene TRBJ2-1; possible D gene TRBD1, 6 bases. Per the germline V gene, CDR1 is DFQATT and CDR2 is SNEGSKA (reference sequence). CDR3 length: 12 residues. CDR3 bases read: TGCAGTGCCAGAGATCCGGACAGTGAG. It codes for CSARDPDSE. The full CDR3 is CSARDPDSEQFF.

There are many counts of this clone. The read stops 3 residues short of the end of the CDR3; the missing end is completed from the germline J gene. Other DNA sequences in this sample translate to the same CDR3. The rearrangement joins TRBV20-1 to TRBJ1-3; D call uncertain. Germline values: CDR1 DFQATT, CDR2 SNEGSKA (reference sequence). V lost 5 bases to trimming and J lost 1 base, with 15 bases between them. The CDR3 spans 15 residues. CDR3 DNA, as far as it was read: TGCAGTGCTGACTCCGACGGTTCTTCTGGAAACACC. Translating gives CSADSDGSSGNT. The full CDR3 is CSADSDGSSGNTIYF.

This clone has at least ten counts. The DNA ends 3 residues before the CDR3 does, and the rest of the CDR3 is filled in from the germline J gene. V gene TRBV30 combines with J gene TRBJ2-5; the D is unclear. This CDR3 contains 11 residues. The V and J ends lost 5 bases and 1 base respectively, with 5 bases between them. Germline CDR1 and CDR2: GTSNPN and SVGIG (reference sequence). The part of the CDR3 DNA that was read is TGTGCCTGGCAGATCCAAGAGACC. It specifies CAWQIQET. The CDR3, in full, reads CAWQIQETQYF.

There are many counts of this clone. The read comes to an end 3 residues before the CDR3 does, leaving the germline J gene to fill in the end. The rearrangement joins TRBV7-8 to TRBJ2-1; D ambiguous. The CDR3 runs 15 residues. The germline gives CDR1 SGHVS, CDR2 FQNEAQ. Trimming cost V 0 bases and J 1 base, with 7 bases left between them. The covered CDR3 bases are TGTGCCAGCAGCTTAGCTCGGGTTTCCTACAATGAG. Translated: CASSLARVSYNE. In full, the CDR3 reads CASSLARVSYNEQFF. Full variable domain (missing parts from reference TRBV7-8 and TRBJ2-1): GAGVSQSPRYKVAKRGQDVALRCDPISGHVSLFWYQQALGQGPEFLTYFQNEAQLDKSGLPSDRFFAERPEGSVSTLKIQRTQQEDSAVYLCASSLARVSYNEQFFGPGTRLTVL.

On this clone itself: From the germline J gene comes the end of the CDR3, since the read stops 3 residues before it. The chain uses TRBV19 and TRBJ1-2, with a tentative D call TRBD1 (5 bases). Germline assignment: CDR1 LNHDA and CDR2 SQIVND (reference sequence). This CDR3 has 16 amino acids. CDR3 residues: CAGGNARTWGTYDYTF. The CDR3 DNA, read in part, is TGTGCCGGGGGGAACGCCCGAACATGGGGAACCTACGAC.

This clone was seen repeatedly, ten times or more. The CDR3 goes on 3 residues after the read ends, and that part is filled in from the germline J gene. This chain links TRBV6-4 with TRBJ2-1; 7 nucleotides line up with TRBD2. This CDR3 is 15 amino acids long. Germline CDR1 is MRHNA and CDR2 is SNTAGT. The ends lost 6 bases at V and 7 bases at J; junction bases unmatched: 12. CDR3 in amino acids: CASSPAAGVGNEQFF. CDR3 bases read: TGTGCCAGCAGCCCGGCGGCGGGAGTTGGAAATGAG.

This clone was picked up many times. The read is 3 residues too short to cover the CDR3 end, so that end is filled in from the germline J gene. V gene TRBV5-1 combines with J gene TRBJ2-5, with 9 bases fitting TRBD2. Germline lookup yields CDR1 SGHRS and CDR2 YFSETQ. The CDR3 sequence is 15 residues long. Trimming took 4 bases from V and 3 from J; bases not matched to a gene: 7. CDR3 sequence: CASSLQEREEETQYF. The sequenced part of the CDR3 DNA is TGCGCCAGCAGCCTGCAGGAGCGGGAGGAAGAGACC. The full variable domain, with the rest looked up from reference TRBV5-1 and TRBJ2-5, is KAGVTQTPRYLIKTRGQQVTLSCSPISGHRSVSWYQQTPGQGLQFLFEYFSETQRNKGNFPGRFSGRQFSNSRSEMNVSTLELGDSALYLCASSLQEREEETQYFGPGTRLLVL.

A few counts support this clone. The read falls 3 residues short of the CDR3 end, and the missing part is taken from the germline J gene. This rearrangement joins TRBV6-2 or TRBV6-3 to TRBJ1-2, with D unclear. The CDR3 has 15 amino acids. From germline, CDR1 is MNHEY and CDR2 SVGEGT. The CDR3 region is CASSLAGPLYNDYTF. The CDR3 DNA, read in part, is TGTGCCAGCAGTTTAGCGGGCCCGCTCTACAATGAC.

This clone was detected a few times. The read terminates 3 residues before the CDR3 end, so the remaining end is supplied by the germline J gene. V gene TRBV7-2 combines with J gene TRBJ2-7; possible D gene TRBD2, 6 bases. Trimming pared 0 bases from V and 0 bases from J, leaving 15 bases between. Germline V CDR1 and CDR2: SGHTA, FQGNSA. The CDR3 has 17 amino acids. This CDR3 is CASSLARGSTGSYEQYF. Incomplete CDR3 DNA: TGTGCCAGCAGCTTAGCGCGGGGTAGCACCGGCTCCTACGAG.

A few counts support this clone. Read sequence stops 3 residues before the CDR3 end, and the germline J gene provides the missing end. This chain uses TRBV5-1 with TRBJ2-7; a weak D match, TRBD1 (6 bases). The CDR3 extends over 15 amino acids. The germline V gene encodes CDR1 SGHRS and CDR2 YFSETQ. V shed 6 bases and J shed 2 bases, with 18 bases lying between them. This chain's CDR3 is CASTGSLDRPYEQYF. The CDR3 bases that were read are TGCGCCAGCACAGGGTCGTTGGACAGACCCTACGAG.

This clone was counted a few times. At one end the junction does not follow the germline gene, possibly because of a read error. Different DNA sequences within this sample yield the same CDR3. The CDR3: CASSWGLATGGSYNEQFF. The DNA read from the CDR3 is TGTGCTAGCAGTTGGGGACTAGCGACAGGGGGGAGCTACAATGAG. V and J are TRBV2 and TRBJ2-1; D may be TRBD2 (10 bases). The CDR3 end falls 3 residues outside the read, so it is completed with the germline J gene. CDR3 length: 18 residues. Per the germline V gene, CDR1 is SNHLY and CDR2 is FYNNEI.

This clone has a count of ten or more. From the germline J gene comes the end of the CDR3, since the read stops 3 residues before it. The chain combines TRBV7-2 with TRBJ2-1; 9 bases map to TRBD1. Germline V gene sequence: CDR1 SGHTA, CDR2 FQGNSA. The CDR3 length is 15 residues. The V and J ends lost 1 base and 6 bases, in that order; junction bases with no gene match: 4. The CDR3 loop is CASSLVGDRVNEQFF. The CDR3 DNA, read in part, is TGTGCCAGCAGCTTAGTCGGGGACAGGGTCAATGAG.

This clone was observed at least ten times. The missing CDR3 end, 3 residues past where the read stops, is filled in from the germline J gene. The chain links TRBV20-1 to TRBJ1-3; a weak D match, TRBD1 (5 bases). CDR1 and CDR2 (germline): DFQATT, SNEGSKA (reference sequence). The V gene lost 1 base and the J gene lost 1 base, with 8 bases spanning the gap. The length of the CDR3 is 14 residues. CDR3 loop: CSARAGQSGNTIYF. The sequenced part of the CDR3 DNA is TGCAGTGCTAGAGCCGGACAATCTGGAAACACC.

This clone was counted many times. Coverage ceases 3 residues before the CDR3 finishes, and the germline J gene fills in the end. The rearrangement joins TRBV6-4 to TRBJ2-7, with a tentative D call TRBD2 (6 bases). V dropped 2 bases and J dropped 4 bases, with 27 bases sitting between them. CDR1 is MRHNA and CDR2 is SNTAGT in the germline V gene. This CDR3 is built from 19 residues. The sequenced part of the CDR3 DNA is TGTGCCAGCAGTGACCCGCTTTACCTAGCGATAGACAACCCTTACGAG. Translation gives CASSDPLYLAIDNPYE. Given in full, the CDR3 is CASSDPLYLAIDNPYEQYF.